The 24 T cell receptor beta chains in this list originate from one sample, sequenced in a study of response to subunit inactivated influenza vaccine. One entry per CDR3 protein, called by TCRdb with MiXCR from the RT-PCR reads. The sample has about 800,000 distinct CDR3 sequences; around 20% are singletons. The sequencing here drew on PBMCs from blood, taken about 5 days after vaccination. The receptor source for this set is a man aged 50-60 years who received an inactivated influenza vaccine.

The sample holds one count of this clonotype. The V and J genes are TRBV30 and TRBJ2-1, with 10 bases lining up with TRBD2. Germline V gives CDR1 GTSNPN, CDR2 SVGIG (reference sequence). Trimming took 4 bases from V and 15 from J; bases not matched to a gene: 6. The CDR3 spans 11 residues. Here the CDR3 DNA reads TGTGCCTGGAACTCGGGACTAGCGTCGTTCTTC. This translates into CAWNSGLASFF.

This clonotype was recorded a few times. The rearrangement uses TRBV6-1 and TRBJ2-5, with 14 nucleotides matching TRBD2. With 8 bases clipped from V and 5 bases from J, the junction kept 7 bases outside the gene matches. The CDR3 runs 15 residues. In germline, CDR1 is MNHNS, CDR2 SASEGT. The CDR3 DNA follows: TGTGCCAGCTGGGGACTAGCGGGGGTGAGCGAGACCCAGTACTTC. This encodes CASWGLAGVSETQYF.

This chain uses TRBV7-2 with TRBJ1-2; maybe TRBD1 (5 bases). Trimming removed 1 base from V and 1 base from J, with 10 bases in between. Germline-derived CDR1 and CDR2 are SGHTA and FQGNSA. The CDR3 is 15 residues long. CDR3 DNA: TGTGCCAGCAGCTTAGGGCGGACATATAACTATGGCTACACCTTC. It is translated as CASSLGRTYNYGYTF.

The V call is TRBV4-2, the J call TRBJ2-7, with TRBD1 matching 11 bases. J gave up 2 bases and V 10 bases, and 7 bases lay outside the gene matches. The CDR3 is made up of 14 amino acids. Germline V gives CDR1 LGHNA, CDR2 YNFKEQ. CDR3 sequence (DNA): TGTGCCATCGGCCTGGGACAGGGGGCCTACGAGCAGTACTTC. Its protein product is CAIGLGQGAYEQYF.

The genes are TRBV6-1 and TRBJ2-2, with D perhaps TRBD2 (6 bases). This CDR3 comprises 14 residues. From germline, CDR1 is MNHNS and CDR2 SASEGT. The V end lost 6 bases, the J end lost 6 bases, and 14 bases lay between the germline ends. The CDR3 protein is CASRAGPLSGELFF. The CDR3 region has the DNA TGTGCCAGCAGAGCGGGCCCCCTGTCCGGGGAGCTGTTTTTT.

The chain couples TRBV5-1 to TRBJ2-1, with D uncertain. This CDR3 has 18 residues. V was clipped by 0 bases and J by 6 bases, with 22 bases between them. Germline V gene sequence: CDR1 SGHRS, CDR2 YFSETQ. This CDR3 is CASSLAPLTESLTNEQFF. The CDR3 coding sequence is TGCGCCAGCAGCTTGGCCCCCCTGACGGAGAGCCTAACCAATGAGCAGTTCTTC. Based on the CDR3 plus reference TRBV5-1 and TRBJ2-1, the full variable domain is KAGVTQTPRYLIKTRGQQVTLSCSPISGHRSVSWYQQTPGQGLQFLFEYFSETQRNKGNFPGRFSGRQFSNSRSEMNVSTLELGDSALYLCASSLAPLTESLTNEQFFGPGTRLTVL.

The sample holds a few counts of this clonotype. The V gene is TRBV12-3 or TRBV12-4, the J gene TRBJ1-3, with D uncertain. Trimming pared 6 bases from V and 2 bases from J, leaving 17 bases between. The CDR3 is made up of 16 amino acids. The CDR3 reads CASRTTIRTAGNTIYF. The DNA of the CDR3 is TGTGCCAGCAGGACGACAATCCGGACGGCTGGAAACACCATATATTTT.

This clonotype was seen ten or more times. This sequence joins TRBV4-3 and TRBJ2-2, with unresolved D. The CDR3 is 13 amino acids. Germline CDR1 is LGHNA and CDR2 is YSLEER. The V end lost 0 bases, the J end lost 3 bases, and 2 bases lay between the germline ends. This CDR3 is CASSQDYTGELFF. The CDR3 nucleotides read TGCGCCAGCAGCCAAGATTACACCGGGGAGCTGTTTTTT.

V is TRBV4-3 and J is TRBJ2-6; 7 bases line up with TRBD1. Unmatched junction bases numbered 14, after V lost 2 bases and J lost 4 bases. CDR1 is LGHNA and CDR2 is YSLEER in the germline V gene. CDR3 length equals 19 residues. The chain's CDR3 is CASSQIRQGYYLGANVLTF. The CDR3 bases are TGCGCCAGCAGCCAAATTAGACAGGGATACTATTTGGGGGCCAACGTCCTGACTTTC.

This clonotype was detected a few times. This chain joins TRBV6-2 or TRBV6-3 and TRBJ2-7, with D tentatively TRBD1 or TRBD2 (5 bases each). Germline V gene sequence: CDR1 MNHEY, CDR2 SVGEGT. The CDR3 covers 13 residues. The V gene lost 7 bases and the J gene lost 4 bases, with 14 bases spanning the gap. The CDR3 reads CASNLGTWYEQYF. In nucleotides, the CDR3 is TGTGCCAGCAACCTGGGGACGTGGTACGAGCAGTACTTC.

This sequence joins TRBV6-1 and TRBJ2-7, with 9 bases aligning to TRBD1. Germline V gene sequence: CDR1 MNHNS, CDR2 SASEGT. The CDR3 sequence is 14 residues long. V shed 7 bases, J shed 6 bases, and the junction held 10 bases outside the gene matches. CDR3 DNA: TGTGCCAGCAAGGCTGGGACAGGGCTCAGCGAGCAGTACTTC. Protein product: CASKAGTGLSEQYF.

This clonotype was counted at least ten times. This chain joins TRBV12-3 or TRBV12-4 and TRBJ1-2; D is uncertain. The CDR3 length is 14 residues. Trimming removed 2 bases at V and 13 bases at J, with 20 bases between. This CDR3 reads CASSLPRPTGVLTF. As DNA, the CDR3 is TGTGCCAGCAGTTTACCCAGGCCTACTGGAGTTCTCACCTTC.

V usage is TRBV6-5 and J usage is TRBJ2-7, with D hard to call. The CDR3 runs 13 residues. CDR1 is MNHEY and CDR2 is SVGAGI in the germline V gene. V was shortened by 3 bases and J by 7 bases, with 13 bases between the two germline ends. The DNA for the CDR3 is TGTGCCAGCAGTTATAGTAGGGTTGGTGAGCAGTACTTC. Amino acids: CASSYSRVGEQYF.

The chain joins TRBV6-1 to TRBJ2-2; D could derive from TRBD1 or TRBD2 (5 bases each). There are 14 residues in the CDR3. V lost 6 bases, J lost 4 bases, and 12 bases lay in between. In germline, CDR1 is MNHNS, CDR2 SASEGT. CDR3 DNA: TGTGCCAGCAGCGGGACCGCCCTCACCGGGGAGCTGTTTTTT. This translates into CASSGTALTGELFF.

V and J are TRBV9 and TRBJ1-2, with D perhaps TRBD1 (5 bases). CDR1 SGDLS and CDR2 YYNGEE come from the germline V gene. Between the trimmed V and J ends, which lost 0 bases and 8 bases, there was a span of 14 bases. This CDR3 comprises 14 residues. CDR3 amino acids: CASSVDRGVTGYTF. CDR3 DNA: TGTGCCAGCAGCGTAGATCGGGGCGTCACGGGCTACACCTTC.

This clonotype occurred many times. J is TRBJ1-2 and V is TRBV11-2; TRBD1 aligns across 8 bases. CDR3 length: 13 residues. Germline CDR1 is SGHAT and CDR2 is FQNNGV. V dropped 4 bases and J dropped 4; count of bases not matched to a gene: 2. The CDR3 region has the DNA TGTGCCAGCAGCTCGACAGGGGTCTATGGCTACACCTTC. It specifies CASSSTGVYGYTF.

This clonotype has more than one count but fewer than ten. The chain is built from TRBV10-3 and TRBJ2-1; D tentatively fits TRBD1 or TRBD2 (5 bases each). Trimming cost V 6 bases and J 6 bases, with 24 bases left between them. This CDR3 is 17 amino acids long. Germline V gives CDR1 ENHRY, CDR2 SYGVKD. In nucleotides, the CDR3 is TGTGCCATCAGGGGACGGTCTCACCTTGATCTTGGCAATGAGCAGTTCTTC. This translates into CAIRGRSHLDLGNEQFF.

This clonotype was recorded many times. This sequence joins TRBV6-5 and TRBJ2-1; D may be TRBD1 (5 bases). Germline loops: CDR1 MNHEY, CDR2 SVGAGI. The CDR3 extends over 14 amino acids. Deletions cut 3 bases from V and 6 bases from J, with 12 bases between. CDR3 sequence: CASSYRGPGNEQFF. CDR3 DNA: TGTGCCAGCAGTTATAGGGGCCCGGGCAATGAGCAGTTCTTC.

This clonotype appeared a few times. The genes are TRBV12-3 or TRBV12-4 and TRBJ2-1; 7 nucleotides match TRBD2. With V trimmed by 3 bases and J by 9 bases, 2 bases remained unmatched. This CDR3 has 12 amino acids. In DNA form, the CDR3 reads TGTGCCAGCAGTTTTACGGGGGGTGAGCAGTTCTTC. Amino acids: CASSFTGGEQFF.

The table lists this clonotype with many counts. The rearrangement joins TRBV10-3 to TRBJ2-1; TRBD2 agrees at 11 bases. Per germline, CDR1 ENHRY and CDR2 SYGVKD. V shed 0 bases and J 9 bases; nucleotides not matched to a gene: 7. CDR3 length equals 16 residues. CDR3: CAISESGLAAAGEQFF. DNA of the CDR3: TGTGCCATCAGTGAGTCGGGACTAGCGGCAGCGGGTGAGCAGTTCTTC.

This clonotype turned up a few times. The V and J genes are TRBV5-1 and TRBJ2-2; D is perhaps TRBD2 (6 bases). This CDR3 has 16 amino acids. Trimming took 0 bases from V and 1 from J, leaving 10 bases between them. Germline V gene lookup returns CDR1 SGHRS and CDR2 YFSETQ. The DNA of the CDR3 is TGCGCCAGCAGCTTGGGTGCGGGGCTGAACACCGGGGAGCTGTTTTTT. It specifies CASSLGAGLNTGELFF.

This clonotype was counted ten times or more. This sequence joins TRBV5-1 and TRBJ2-3, with a tentative D call TRBD2 (5 bases). V was cut by 0 bases and J by 4 bases, with 6 bases left in between. CDR3 length: 13 residues. The germline V gene encodes CDR1 SGHRS and CDR2 YFSETQ. CDR3 nucleotides: TGCGCCAGCAGCTTGGCCGGGGCAGATACGCAGTATTTT. As protein: CASSLAGADTQYF.

The chain is built from TRBV7-8 and TRBJ2-7; tentatively, D is TRBD1 (5 bases). The CDR3 has 15 amino acids. V dropped 0 bases and J dropped 2 bases, with 11 bases sitting between them. The germline V gene encodes CDR1 SGHVS and CDR2 FQNEAQ. CDR3 residues: CASSLASGYTYEQYF. The CDR3 bases are TGTGCCAGCAGCTTAGCTTCAGGGTACACCTACGAGCAGTACTTC.

This chain joins TRBV20-1 and TRBJ2-5, with D possibly being TRBD1 (5 bases). Germline-derived CDR1 and CDR2 are DFQATT and SNEGSKA (reference sequence). With 6 bases removed from V and 2 bases from J, the gap between germline ends came to 13 bases. The CDR3 has 13 amino acids. The CDR3 is CSAKRGGQETQYF. As DNA, the CDR3 is TGCAGTGCAAAAAGGGGTGGGCAAGAGACCCAGTACTTC.